This TCR beta chain appears in the sequencing data of a study of PD-1 blockade in mismatch repair-deficient tumors. This CDR3 contains 14 residues. V shed 3 bases, J shed 5 bases, and the junction held 6 bases outside the gene matches. Germline assignment: CDR1 KGHSH and CDR2 LQKENI. All patients were mismatch repair deficient, assessed by either PCR or immunohistochemistry. The TCR-sequenced patients were a few responders to pembrolizumab. The data were produced by immunoSEQ multiplex PCR, yet TCRdb's version contains in-frame clones alone and is incomplete. The data show 100,000 or so clones, with about four fifths seen just once and roughly 6.3% held by the top ten. Study-level findings and limits: After pembrolizumab, tumor-resident clones rose rapidly, then generally contracted before radiologic responses.

Concerning this clone itself: Its antigen is as yet unknown.

The chain carries TRBV18 and TRBJ1-1; 7 bases are shared with TRBD1. This receptor was taken from an adult with mismatch repair-deficient cancer. Sequencing used peripheral blood, obtained 36 weeks after starting pembrolizumab. The CDR3 loop is CASSPPGQITEAFF. CDR3 nucleotide sequence: TGTGCCAGCTCACCTCCGGGACAGATTACTGAAGCTTTCTTT.